The present T cell receptor beta chain was sequenced within a study of cytomegalovirus exposure and HLA in healthy donors. Overall study findings and caveats: The sole available immune exposure information was CMV serostatus. An ancestry cluster, one associated with Asian ancestry, reportedly showed fewer N-insertions than the roughly 670-donor mean in a later analysis.

Germline CDR1 is MNHGY and CDR2 is SVAAGI. V lost 7 bases, J lost 1 base, and 11 bases lay in between. This CDR3 contains 14 residues. It was with 60 Vbeta and 13 Jbeta primers that the PCR ran. Profiled with immunoSEQ multiplex PCR; TCRdb holds only in-frame clones, not every one. The ten top clones account for roughly 1.2%, within a sample of about 200,000 clones. Notes on this clone: What it binds is not known.

The receptor was isolated from a girl aged 2 to 10 in good health and CMV-seropositive. Material for sequencing was PBMCs. The gene calls are TRBV6-9 and TRBJ1-5, with D unclear. CDR3 coding DNA: TGTGCCAGCAAGCAGGATGGAAGCAATCAGCCCCAGCATTTT. Its protein is CASKQDGSNQPQHF.